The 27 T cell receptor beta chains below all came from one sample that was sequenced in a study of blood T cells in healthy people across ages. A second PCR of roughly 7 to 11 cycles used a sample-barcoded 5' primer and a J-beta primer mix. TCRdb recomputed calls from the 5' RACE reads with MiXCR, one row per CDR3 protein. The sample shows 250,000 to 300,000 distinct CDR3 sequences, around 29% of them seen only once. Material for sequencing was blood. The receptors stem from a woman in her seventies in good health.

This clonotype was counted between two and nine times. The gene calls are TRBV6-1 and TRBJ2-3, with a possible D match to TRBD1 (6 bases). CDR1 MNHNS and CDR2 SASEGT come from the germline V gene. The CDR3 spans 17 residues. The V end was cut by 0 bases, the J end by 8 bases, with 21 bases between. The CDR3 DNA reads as TGTGCCAGCAGTGAAGCAGCCTTCGGGACAATAATGGGTACGCAGTATTTT. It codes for CASSEAAFGTIMGTQYF.

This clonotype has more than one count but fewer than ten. The CDR3 here is CASSYSPGSGNTIYF. CDR3 nucleotide sequence: TGTGCCAGCAGTTACTCGCCAGGCTCCGGAAACACCATATATTTT. J is TRBJ1-3 and V is TRBV6-6; D is undetermined. The CDR3 covers 15 residues. V was clipped by 0 bases and J by 4 bases, with 10 bases between them. The germline CDR1 and CDR2 sequences are MNHNY and SVGAGI (reference sequence).

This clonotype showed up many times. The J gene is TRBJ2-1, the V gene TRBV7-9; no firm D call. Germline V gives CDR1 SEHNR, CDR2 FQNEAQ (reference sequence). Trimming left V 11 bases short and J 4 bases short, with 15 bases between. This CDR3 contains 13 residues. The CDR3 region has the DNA TGTGCCTCCCACCCGATTGGTTACAATGAGCAGTTCTTC. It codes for CASHPIGYNEQFF.

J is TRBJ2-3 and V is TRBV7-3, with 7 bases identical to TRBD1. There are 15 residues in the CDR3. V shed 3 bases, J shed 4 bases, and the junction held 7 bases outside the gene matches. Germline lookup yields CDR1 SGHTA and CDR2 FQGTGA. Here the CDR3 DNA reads TGTGCCAGCAGCTTCCGACAGGGAACCTCAGATACGCAGTATTTT. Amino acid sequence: CASSFRQGTSDTQYF.

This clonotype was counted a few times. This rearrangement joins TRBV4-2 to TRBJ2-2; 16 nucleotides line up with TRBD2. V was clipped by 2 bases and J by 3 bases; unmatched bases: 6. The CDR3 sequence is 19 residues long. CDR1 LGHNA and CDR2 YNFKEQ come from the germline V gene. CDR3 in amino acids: CASSQRGTSGRADTGELFF. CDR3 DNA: TGTGCCAGCAGCCAACGAGGGACTAGCGGGAGGGCCGACACCGGGGAGCTGTTTTTT.

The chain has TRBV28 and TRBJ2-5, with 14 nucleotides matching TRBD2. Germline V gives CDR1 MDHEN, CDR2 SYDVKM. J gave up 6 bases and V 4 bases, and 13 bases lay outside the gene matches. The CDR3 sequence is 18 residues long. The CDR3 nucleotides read TGTGCCAGCAGTTCCACCGGGACTAGCGGGAGTTGGTATAAGACCCAGTACTTC. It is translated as CASSSTGTSGSWYKTQYF.

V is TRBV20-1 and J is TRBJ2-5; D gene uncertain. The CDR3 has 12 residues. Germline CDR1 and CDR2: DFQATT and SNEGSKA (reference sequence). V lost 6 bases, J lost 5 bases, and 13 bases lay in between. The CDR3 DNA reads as TGCAGTGCATTGGGATTCGGTGAGACCCAGTACTTC. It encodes CSALGFGETQYF.

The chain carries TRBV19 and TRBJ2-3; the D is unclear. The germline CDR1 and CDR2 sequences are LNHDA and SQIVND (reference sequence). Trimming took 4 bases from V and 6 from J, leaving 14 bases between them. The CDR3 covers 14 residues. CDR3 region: CASSKPGGIDTQYF. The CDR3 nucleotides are TGTGCCAGTAGTAAGCCTGGCGGTATTGATACGCAGTATTTT. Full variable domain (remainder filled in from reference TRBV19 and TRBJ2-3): DGGITQSPKYLFRKEGQNVTLSCEQNLNHDAMYWYRQDPGQGLRLIYYSQIVNDFQKGDIAEGYSVSREKKESFPLTVTSAQKNPTAFYLCASSKPGGIDTQYFGPGTRLTVL.

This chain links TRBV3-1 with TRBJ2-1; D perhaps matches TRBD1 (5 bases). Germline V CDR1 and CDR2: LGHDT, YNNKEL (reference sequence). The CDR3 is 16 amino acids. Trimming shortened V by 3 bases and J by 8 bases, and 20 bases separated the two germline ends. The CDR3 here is CASSHSFRMEGDEQFF. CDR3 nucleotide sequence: TGTGCCAGCAGCCATTCCTTCCGGATGGAAGGGGATGAGCAGTTCTTC.

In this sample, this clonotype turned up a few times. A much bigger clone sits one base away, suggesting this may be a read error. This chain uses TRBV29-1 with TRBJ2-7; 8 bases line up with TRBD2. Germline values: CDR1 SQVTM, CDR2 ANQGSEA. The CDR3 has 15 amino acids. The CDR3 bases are TGCAGCGTCAAATACGTAGCGGGGCCCCAATACGAGCAGCACTTC. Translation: CSVKYVAGPQYEQHF.

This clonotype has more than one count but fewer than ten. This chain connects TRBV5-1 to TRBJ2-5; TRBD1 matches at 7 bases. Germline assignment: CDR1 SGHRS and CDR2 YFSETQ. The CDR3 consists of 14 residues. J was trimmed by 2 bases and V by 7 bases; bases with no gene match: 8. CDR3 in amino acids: CASFPGQPQETQYF. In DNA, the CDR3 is TGCGCCAGCTTTCCGGGACAGCCTCAAGAGACCCAGTACTTC.

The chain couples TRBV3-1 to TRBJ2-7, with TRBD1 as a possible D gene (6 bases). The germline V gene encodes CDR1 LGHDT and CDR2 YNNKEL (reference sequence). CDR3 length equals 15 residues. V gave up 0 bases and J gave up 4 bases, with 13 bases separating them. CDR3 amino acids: CASSQESQGYYEQYF. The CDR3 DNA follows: TGTGCCAGCAGCCAAGAAAGCCAGGGGTATTACGAGCAGTACTTC.

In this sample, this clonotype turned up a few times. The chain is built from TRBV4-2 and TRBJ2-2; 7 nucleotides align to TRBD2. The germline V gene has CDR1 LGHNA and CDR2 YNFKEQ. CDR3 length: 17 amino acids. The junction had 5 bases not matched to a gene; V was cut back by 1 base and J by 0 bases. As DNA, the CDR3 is TGTGCCAGCAGCCAAGGGGGAGGGCTAGCGAACACCGGGGAGCTGTTTTTT. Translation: CASSQGGGLANTGELFF.

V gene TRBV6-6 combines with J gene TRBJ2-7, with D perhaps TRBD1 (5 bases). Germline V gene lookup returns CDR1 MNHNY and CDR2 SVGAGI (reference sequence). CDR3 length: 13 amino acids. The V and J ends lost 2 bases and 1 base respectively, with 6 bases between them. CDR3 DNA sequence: TGTGCCAGCAGTTACAGGGGTTCCTACGAGCAGTACTTC. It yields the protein CASSYRGSYEQYF.

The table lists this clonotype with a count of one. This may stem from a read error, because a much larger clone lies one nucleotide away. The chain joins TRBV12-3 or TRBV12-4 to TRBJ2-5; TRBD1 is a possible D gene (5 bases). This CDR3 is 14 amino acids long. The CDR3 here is CATSLSGAGETQYF. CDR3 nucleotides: TGTGCCACCAGTCTCTCTGGGGCAGGGGAGACCCAGTACTTC.

The CDR3 bases are TGCAGTGCTAAAGGGCTAGCGGGTCGGGGCAATGAGCAGTTCTTC. Translation gives CSAKGLAGRGNEQFF. V gene TRBV20-1 combines with J gene TRBJ2-5; TRBD2 aligns across 8 bases. The DNA end is more similar to TRBJ2-1, so the J call may be wrong. The CDR3 consists of 15 residues. Germline values: CDR1 DFQATT, CDR2 SNEGSKA (reference sequence).

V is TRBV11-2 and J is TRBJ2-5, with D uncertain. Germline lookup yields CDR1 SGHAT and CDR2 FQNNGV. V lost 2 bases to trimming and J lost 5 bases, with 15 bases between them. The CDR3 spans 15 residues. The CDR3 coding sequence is TGTGCCAGCAGCTTAAAACCTCCCCCCCGCGAGACCCAGTACTTC. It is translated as CASSLKPPPRETQYF.

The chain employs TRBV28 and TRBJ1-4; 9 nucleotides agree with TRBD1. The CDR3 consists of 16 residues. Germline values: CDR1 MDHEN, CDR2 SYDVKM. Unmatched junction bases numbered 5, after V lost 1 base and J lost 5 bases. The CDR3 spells CASSLFGQGRNEKLFF. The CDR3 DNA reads TGTGCCAGCAGTTTATTCGGACAGGGGAGGAATGAAAAACTGTTTTTT.

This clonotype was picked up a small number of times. The DNA for the CDR3 is TGCAGCGTTGGGCAAGACAGTTCCTACGAGCAGTACTTC. This encodes CSVGQDSSYEQYF. The gene calls are TRBV29-1 and TRBJ2-7; D perhaps matches TRBD1 (5 bases). V gave up 4 bases and J gave up 1 base, with 11 bases separating them. Germline V CDR1 and CDR2: SQVTM, ANQGSEA. The CDR3 has 13 residues.

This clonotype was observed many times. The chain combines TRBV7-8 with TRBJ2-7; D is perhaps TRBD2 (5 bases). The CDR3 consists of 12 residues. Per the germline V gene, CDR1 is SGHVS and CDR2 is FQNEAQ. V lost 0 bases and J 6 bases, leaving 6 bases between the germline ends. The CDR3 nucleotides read TGTGCCAGCAGCTTAGCCGAGGGCGAGCAGTACTTC. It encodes CASSLAEGEQYF. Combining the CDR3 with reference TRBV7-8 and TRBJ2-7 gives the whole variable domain GAGVSQSPRYKVAKRGQDVALRCDPISGHVSLFWYQQALGQGPEFLTYFQNEAQLDKSGLPSDRFFAERPEGSVSTLKIQRTQQEDSAVYLCASSLAEGEQYFGPGTRLTVT.

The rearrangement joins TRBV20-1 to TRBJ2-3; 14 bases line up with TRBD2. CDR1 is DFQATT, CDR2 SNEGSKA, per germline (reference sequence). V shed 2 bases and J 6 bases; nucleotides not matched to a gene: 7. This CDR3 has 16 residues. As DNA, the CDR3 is TGCAGTGCTAGAAGCCCGGGACTAGCGGGAGTGGATACGCAGTATTTT. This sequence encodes CSARSPGLAGVDTQYF.

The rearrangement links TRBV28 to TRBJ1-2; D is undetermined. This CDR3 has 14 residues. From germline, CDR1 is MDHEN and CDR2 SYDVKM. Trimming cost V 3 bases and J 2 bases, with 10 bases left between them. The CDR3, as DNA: TGTGCCAGCAGTTTTACCGGGAGGAACTATGGCTACACCTTC. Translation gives CASSFTGRNYGYTF.

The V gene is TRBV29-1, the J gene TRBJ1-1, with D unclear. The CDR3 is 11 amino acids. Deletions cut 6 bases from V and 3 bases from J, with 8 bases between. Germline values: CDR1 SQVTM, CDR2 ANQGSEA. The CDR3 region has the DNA TGCAGCGTGGAGCGGGACACTGAAGCTTTCTTT. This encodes CSVERDTEAFF.

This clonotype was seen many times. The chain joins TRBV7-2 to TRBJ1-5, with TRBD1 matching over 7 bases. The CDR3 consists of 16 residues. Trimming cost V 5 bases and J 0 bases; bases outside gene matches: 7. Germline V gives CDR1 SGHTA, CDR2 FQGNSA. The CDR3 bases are TGTGCCAGCAGCACGTCCGACAGGGATAGCAATCAGCCCCAGCATTTT. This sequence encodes CASSTSDRDSNQPQHF.

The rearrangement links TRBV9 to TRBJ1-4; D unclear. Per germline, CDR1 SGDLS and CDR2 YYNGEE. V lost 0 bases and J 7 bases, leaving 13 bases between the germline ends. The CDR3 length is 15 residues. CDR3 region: CASSVDLGSGEKLFF. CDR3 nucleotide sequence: TGTGCCAGCAGCGTAGATCTTGGTTCGGGTGAAAAACTGTTTTTT.

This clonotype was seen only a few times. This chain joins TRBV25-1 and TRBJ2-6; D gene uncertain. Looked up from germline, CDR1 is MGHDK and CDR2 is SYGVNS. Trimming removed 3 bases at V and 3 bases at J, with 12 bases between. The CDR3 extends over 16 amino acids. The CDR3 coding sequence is TGTGCCAGCAGTGATCCGAGAGGTGGTGGGGCCAACGTCCTGACTTTC. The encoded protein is CASSDPRGGGANVLTF.

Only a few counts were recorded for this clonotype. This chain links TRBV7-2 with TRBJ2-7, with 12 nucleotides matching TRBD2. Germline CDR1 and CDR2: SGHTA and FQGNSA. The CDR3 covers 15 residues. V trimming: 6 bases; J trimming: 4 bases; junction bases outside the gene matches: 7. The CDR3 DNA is TGTGCCAGCAGTCGACTAGCGGGGGACCAGTACGAGCAGTACTTC. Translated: CASSRLAGDQYEQYF.